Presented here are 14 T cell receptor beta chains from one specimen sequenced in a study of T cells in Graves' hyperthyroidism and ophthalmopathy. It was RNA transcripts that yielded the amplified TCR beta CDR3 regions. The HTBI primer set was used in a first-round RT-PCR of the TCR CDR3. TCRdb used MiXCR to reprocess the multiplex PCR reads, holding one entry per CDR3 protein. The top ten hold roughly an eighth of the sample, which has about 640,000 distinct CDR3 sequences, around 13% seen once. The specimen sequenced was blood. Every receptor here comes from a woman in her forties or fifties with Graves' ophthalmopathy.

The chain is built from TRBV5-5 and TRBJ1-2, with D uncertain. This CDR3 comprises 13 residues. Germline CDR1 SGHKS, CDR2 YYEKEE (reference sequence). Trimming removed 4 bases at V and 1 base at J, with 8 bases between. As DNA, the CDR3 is TGTGCCAGCAGCCCCGACATTAACTATGGCTACACCTTC. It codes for CASSPDINYGYTF. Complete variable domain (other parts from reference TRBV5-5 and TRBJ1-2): DAGVTQSPTHLIKTRGQQVTLRCSPISGHKSVSWYQQVLGQGPQFIFQYYEKEERGRGNFPDRFSARQFPNYSSELNVNALLLGDSALYLCASSPDINYGYTFGSGTRLTVV.

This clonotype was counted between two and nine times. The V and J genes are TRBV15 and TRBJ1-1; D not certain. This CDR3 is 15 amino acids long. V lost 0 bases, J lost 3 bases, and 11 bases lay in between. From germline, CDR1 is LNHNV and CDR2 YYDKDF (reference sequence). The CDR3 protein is CATSRDLGGYTEAFF. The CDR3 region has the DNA TGTGCCACCAGCAGAGATCTGGGCGGATACACTGAAGCTTTCTTT. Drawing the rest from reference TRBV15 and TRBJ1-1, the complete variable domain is DAMVIQNPRYQVTQFGKPVTLSCSQTLNHNVMYWYQQKSSQAPKLLFHYYDKDFNNEADTPDNFQSRRPNTSFCFLDIRSPGLGDTAMYLCATSRDLGGYTEAFFGQGTRLTVV.

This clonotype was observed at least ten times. The CDR3 DNA reads TGTGCCAGCAGTTTATCTCTAGCGGGAGTTAATGAGCAGTTCTTC. It yields the protein CASSLSLAGVNEQFF. The chain couples TRBV28 to TRBJ2-1; TRBD2 matches at 10 bases. This CDR3 has 15 residues. Germline V gene sequence: CDR1 MDHEN, CDR2 SYDVKM. V lost 1 base to trimming and J lost 7 bases; unmatched junction nucleotides: 4.

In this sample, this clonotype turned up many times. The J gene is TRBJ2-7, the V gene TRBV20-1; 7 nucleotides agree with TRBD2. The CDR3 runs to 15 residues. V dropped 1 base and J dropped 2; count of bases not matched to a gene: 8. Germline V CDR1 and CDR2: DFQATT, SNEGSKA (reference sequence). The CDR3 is CSARGRLAGAYEQYF. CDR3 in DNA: TGCAGTGCTAGAGGTCGACTAGCTGGAGCCTACGAGCAGTACTTC.

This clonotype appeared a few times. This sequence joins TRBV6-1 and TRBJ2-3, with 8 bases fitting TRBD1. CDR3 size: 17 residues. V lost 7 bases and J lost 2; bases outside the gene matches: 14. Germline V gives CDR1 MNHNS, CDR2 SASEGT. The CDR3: CASTAGTGATYTDTQYF. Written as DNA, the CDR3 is TGTGCCAGCACCGCAGGGACAGGCGCGACCTACACAGATACGCAGTATTTT.

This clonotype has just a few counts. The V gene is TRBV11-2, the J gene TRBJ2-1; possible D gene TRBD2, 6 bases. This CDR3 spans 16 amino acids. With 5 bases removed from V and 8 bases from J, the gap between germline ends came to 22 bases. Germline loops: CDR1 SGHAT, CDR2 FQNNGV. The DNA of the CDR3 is TGTGCCAGCAGCCTAGGGTGGCGGGGCCACGTAGATGAGCAGTTCTTC. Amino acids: CASSLGWRGHVDEQFF.

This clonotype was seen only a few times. In DNA, the CDR3 is TGTGCCAGCAGTGCGGGACGGGCAAACATTCAGTACTTC. This encodes CASSAGRANIQYF. The rearrangement uses TRBV2 and TRBJ2-4, with D perhaps matching TRBD1 or TRBD2 (5 bases each). The CDR3 length is 13 residues. V was clipped by 4 bases and J by 6 bases, with 10 bases between them. In germline, CDR1 is SNHLY, CDR2 FYNNEI.

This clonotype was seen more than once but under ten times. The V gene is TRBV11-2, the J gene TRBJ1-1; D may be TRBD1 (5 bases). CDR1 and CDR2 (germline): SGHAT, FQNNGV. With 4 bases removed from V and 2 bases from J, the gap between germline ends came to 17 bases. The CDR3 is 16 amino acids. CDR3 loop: CASSSDGGTGNTEAFF. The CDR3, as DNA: TGTGCCAGCAGCTCCGACGGGGGGACTGGAAACACTGAAGCTTTCTTT.

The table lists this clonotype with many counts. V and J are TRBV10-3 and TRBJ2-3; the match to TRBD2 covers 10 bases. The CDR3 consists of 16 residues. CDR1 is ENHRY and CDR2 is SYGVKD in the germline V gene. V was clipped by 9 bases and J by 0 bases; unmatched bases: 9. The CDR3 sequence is CAIRSGLAASTDTQYF. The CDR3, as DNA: TGTGCCATTCGATCCGGACTAGCGGCTAGCACAGATACGCAGTATTTT.

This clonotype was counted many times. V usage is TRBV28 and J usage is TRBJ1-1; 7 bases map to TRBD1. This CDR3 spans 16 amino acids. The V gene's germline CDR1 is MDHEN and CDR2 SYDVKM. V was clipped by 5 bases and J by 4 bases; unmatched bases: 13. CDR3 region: CASSADRVGGGTEAFF. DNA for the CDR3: TGTGCCAGCAGTGCAGACAGGGTAGGAGGAGGCACTGAAGCTTTCTTT. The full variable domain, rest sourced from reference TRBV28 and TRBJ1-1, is DVKVTQSSRYLVKRTGEKVFLECVQDMDHENMFWYRQDPGLGLRLIYFSYDVKMKEKGDIPEGYSVSREKKERFSLILESASTNQTSMYLCASSADRVGGGTEAFFGQGTRLTVV.

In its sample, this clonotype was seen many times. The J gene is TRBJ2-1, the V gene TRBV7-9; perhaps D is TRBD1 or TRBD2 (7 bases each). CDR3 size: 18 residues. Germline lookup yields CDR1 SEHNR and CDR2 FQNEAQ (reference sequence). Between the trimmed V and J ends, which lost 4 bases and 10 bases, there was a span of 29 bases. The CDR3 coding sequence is TGTGCCAGCAGCTCAGGGGGGGGAGGAGGAAATAATGTTGGCGAGCAGTTCTTC. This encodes CASSSGGGGGNNVGEQFF. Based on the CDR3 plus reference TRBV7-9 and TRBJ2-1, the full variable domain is DTGVSQNPRHKITKRGQNVTFRCDPISEHNRLYWYRQTLGQGPEFLTYFQNEAQLEKSRLLSDRFSAERPKGSFSTLEIQRTEQGDSAMYLCASSSGGGGGNNVGEQFFGPGTRLTVL.

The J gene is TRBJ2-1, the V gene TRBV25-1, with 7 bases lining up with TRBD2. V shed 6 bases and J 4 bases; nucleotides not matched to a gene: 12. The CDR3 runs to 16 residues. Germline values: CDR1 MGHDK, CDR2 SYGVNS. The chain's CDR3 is CASSHRLREFYNEQFF. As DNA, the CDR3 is TGTGCCAGCAGCCACCGTTTGCGGGAGTTTTACAATGAGCAGTTCTTC.

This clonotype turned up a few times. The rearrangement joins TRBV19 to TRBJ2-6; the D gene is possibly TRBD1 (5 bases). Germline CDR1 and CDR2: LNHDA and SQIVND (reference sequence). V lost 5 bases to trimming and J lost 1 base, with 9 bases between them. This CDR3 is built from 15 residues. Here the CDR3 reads CASSPRQSGANVLTF. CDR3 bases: TGTGCCAGTAGTCCTAGACAGTCTGGGGCCAACGTCCTGACTTTC.

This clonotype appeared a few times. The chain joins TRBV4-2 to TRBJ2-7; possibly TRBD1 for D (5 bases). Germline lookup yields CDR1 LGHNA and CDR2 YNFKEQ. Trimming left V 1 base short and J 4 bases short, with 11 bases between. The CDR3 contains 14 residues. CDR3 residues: CASSQAVGPYEQYF. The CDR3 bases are TGTGCCAGCAGCCAAGCGGTGGGGCCGTACGAGCAGTACTTC.